This TCR beta chain was obtained from a study of a mutant IDH1 vaccine in newly diagnosed glioma. Across the whole study: Mean patient age was approximately 39 years; approximately 62% were male and around 38% female.

The time point was: week 47, end of study. Topical imiquimod was applied with each vaccine dose, which held 300 ug of mutant IDH1 20-mer peptide. Vaccination of patients was performed eight times, in weeks 1, 3, 5, 7, 11, 15, 19 and 23. The donors had new WHO grade 3 or 4 astrocytomas; these were IDH1-mutant and ATRX-lost. Assay used: immunoSEQ multiplex PCR; TCRdb lists only in-frame clones, some missing. The table shows roughly 86,000 clones, with roughly 89% occurring only once. This clone was counted between two and nine times. The target antigen is unknown. Study-wide findings and caveats: Pseudoprogression seemed unrelated to changes in top peripheral T cell clonotypes.

The sequences come from PBMCs, collected from a glioma patient whose treatment included an IDH1 peptide vaccine. The sequence came from a woman aged 45-65 years with glioma.

The CDR3 spells CAWSGGRGIRTDTQYF. As DNA, the CDR3 is TGTGCCTGGAGCGGTGGGAGGGGTATAAGGACAGATACGCAGTATTTT. The gene calls are TRBV30 and TRBJ2-3, with 7 bases that match TRBD2. Germline values: CDR1 GTSNPN, CDR2 SVGIG (reference sequence). The CDR3 is 16 amino acids. Trimming took 3 bases from V and 3 from J; bases not matched to a gene: 12.